This section outlines one T cell receptor (beta chain) sequence together with its context. The antigen is undetermined. Documented treatment: approximately 10-day PBMC culture with coronavirus spike peptide pools or control peptides (ViraFEST assay). In germline, CDR1 is SGHVS, CDR2 FQNEAQ. The CDR3 length is 14 residues. V dropped 2 bases and J dropped 2 bases, with 7 bases sitting between them. Sequenced with the Oncomine TCR Beta short-read assay was DNA taken from cultured CD4+ T cells. TCRdb re-derived calls from the PCR reads in MiXCR, one entry per CDR3 protein. The data hold several thousand distinct CDR3 sequences, with about 57% observed a single time. The data belong to a study of vaccination and CD4 T cells after COVID-19. Study-wide findings and caveats: For convalescent patients, a median around 89% of reactive clones surfaced exclusively after vaccination.

The sample taken for sequencing was CD4+ T cells from blood, cultured in vitro. This TCR was sampled from a human donor who had recovered from COVID-19. This chain uses TRBV7-8 with TRBJ1-5; a weak D match, TRBD1 (6 bases). In DNA form, the CDR3 reads TGTGCCAGCAGCTTATCAGGGGGCAATCAGCCCCAGCATTTT. This translates into CASSLSGGNQPQHF.